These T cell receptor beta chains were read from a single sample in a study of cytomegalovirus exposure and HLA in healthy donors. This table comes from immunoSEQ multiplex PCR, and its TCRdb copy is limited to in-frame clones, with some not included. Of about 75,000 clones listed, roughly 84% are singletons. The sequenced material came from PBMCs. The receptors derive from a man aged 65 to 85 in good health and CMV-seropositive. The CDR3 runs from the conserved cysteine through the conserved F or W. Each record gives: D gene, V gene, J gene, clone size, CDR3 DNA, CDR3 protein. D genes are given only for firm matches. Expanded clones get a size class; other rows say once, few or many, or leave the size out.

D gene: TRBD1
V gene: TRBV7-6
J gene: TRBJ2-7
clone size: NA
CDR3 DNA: TGTGCCAGCAGCCCGACCGGGACAGGAGAGTACGAGCAGTACTTC
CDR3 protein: CASSPTGTGEYEQYF

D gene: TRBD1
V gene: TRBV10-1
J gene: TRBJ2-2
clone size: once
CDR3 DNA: TGCGCCAGCAGGCCGGACAGGGGGCCTAAGACCGGGGAGCTGTTTTTT
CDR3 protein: CASRPDRGPKTGELFF

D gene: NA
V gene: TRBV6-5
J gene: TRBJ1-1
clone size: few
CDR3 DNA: TGTGCCAGCAGGGTACCGGGGTCACAGGGAGAAGCTTTCTTT
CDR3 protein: CASRVPGSQGEAFF

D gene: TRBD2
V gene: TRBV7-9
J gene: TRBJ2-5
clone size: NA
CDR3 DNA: TGTGCCAGCAGCTTATTGGGACTAGCGGCAAAAGAGACCCAGTACTTC
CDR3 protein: CASSLLGLAAKETQYF

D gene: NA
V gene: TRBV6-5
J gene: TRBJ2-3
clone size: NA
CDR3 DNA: TGTGCCAGCAGTTACAGGAGTGGCGCAGATACGCAGTATTTT
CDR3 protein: CASSYRSGADTQYF

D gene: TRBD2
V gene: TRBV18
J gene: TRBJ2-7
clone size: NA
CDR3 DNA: TGTGCCAGCTCACCCGGACTAGCGGGTTTCTCCTACGAGCAGTACTTC
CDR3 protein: CASSPGLAGFSYEQYF

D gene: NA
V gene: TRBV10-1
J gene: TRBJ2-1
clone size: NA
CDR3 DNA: TGCGCCAGCAGTGGCCCGGACTCGTACAATGAGCAGTTCTTC
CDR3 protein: CASSGPDSYNEQFF

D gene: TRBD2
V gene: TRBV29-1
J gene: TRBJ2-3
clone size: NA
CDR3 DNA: TGCAGCGTTCATAAGACTAGCGGGGGGTTATCGCAGTATTTT
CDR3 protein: CSVHKTSGGLSQYF

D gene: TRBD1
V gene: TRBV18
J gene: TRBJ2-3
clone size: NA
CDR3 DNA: TGTGCCAGCGGGACAGGTAGCACAGATACGCAGTATTTT
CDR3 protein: CASGTGSTDTQYF

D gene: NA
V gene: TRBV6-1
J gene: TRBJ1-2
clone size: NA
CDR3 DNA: TGTGCCAGCAACCGGGACACAGGAGACTATGGCTACACCTTC
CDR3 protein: CASNRDTGDYGYTF

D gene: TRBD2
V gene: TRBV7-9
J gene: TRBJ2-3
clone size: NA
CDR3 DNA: TGTGCCAGCAGCTTACCTAGCGGTAGCACAGATACGCAGTATTTT
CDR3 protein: CASSLPSGSTDTQYF

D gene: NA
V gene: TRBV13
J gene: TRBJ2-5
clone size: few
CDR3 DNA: TGTGCCAGCAGCTTAGGACAGGGCCAAGAGACCCAGTACTTC
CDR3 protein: CASSLGQGQETQYF

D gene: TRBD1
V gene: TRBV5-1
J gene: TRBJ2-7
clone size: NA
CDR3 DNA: TGCGCCAGCAGCTCGGACAGGGATAACGAGCAGTACTTC
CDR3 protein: CASSSDRDNEQYF

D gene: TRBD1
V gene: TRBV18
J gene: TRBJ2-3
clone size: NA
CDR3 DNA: TGTGCCAGCTCACCATGGACAGGGCGAGATACGCAGTATTTT
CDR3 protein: CASSPWTGRDTQYF

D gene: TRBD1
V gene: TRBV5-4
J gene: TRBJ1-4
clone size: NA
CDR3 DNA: TGTGCCAGCAGCCCGGGACAGGGGAATGAAAAACTGTTTTTT
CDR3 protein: CASSPGQGNEKLFF

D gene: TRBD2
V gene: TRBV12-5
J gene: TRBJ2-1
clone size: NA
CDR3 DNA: TGTGCTAGTAGTACTAGCGGTTACAATGAGCAGTTCTTC
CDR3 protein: CASSTSGYNEQFF

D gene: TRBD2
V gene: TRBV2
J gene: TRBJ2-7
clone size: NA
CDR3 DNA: TGTGCCACCTCTCTAGCGGGCATCTCCTACGAGCAGTACTTC
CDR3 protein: CATSLAGISYEQYF

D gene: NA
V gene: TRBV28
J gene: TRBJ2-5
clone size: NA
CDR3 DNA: TGTGCCAGCAGTTTGCCCGGGGTTCGGGAGACCCAGTACTTC
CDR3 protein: CASSLPGVRETQYF